The 27 T cell receptor beta chains below were found in one sample sequenced in a study of blood T cell repertoires in COVID-19. Clones were sequenced by immunoSEQ multiplex PCR, and TCRdb holds only the in-frame ones, with some missing. The table lists roughly 250,000 clones, approximately 82% of them singletons, with about 2% in the top ten. Sequencing was performed on peripheral blood. These receptor sequences come from a woman of 80 years or more with acute or convalescent COVID-19.

This sequence joins TRBV2 and TRBJ2-3, with 8 bases fitting TRBD2. Germline V gene sequence: CDR1 SNHLY, CDR2 FYNNEI. V was clipped by 5 bases and J by 1 base; unmatched bases: 5. This CDR3 has 15 amino acids. CDR3 sequence reads: CASSSILAGTDTQYF. CDR3 coding DNA: TGTGCCAGCAGTTCCATACTAGCGGGCACAGATACGCAGTATTTT.

In this sample, this clone turned up once. The CDR3, as DNA: TGTGCCAGCAGCCCCGCGCGACTAGCGGGGTACTACGAGCAGTACTTC. Its protein product is CASSPARLAGYYEQYF. The rearrangement links TRBV11-2 to TRBJ2-7; 11 nucleotides agree with TRBD2. The CDR3 contains 16 residues. Germline V gene lookup returns CDR1 SGHAT and CDR2 FQNNGV. Losses at the gene ends were 5 bases for V and 3 bases for J; bases not matched to a gene: 9.

The rearrangement links TRBV21-1 to TRBJ1-5. TRBV21-1 is deemed a pseudogene. The CDR3 is made up of 10 amino acids. For the CDR3, the DNA is TGTGCCAGCCGTCTCCAGCCCCAGCATTTT. It is translated as CASRLQPQHF.

This sequence joins TRBV19 and TRBJ2-3; 7 bases are shared with TRBD1. The CDR3 runs to 13 residues. Looked up from germline, CDR1 is LNHDA and CDR2 is SQIVND (reference sequence). V lost 5 bases, J lost 4 bases, and 3 bases stayed unmatched. This chain's CDR3 is CASSDRAADTQYF. The CDR3 bases are TGTGCCAGTAGTGACAGGGCGGCAGATACGCAGTATTTT.

This rearrangement joins TRBV11-2 to TRBJ2-1; 7 nucleotides match TRBD1. The CDR3 is made up of 16 amino acids. CDR1 and CDR2 (germline): SGHAT, FQNNGV. V dropped 6 bases and J dropped 12; count of bases not matched to a gene: 20. CDR3 coding DNA: TGTGCCAGCAGTTACACAGACAGGGTTCCAGCGCAAGGGCAGTTCTTC. This encodes CASSYTDRVPAQGQFF.

This rearrangement joins TRBV6-5 to TRBJ2-3; TRBD2 agrees at 11 bases. The CDR3 totals 15 residues. Per germline, CDR1 MNHEY and CDR2 SVGAGI. V was pared by 7 bases and J by 5 bases, with 8 bases of the junction left unmatched. CDR3 nucleotide sequence: TGTGCCAGCATCCGACTAGCGGGGTTGGGAGATACGCAGTATTTT. It is translated as CASIRLAGLGDTQYF.

This chain joins TRBV5-1 and TRBJ2-1; possible D gene TRBD1, 5 bases. Looked up from germline, CDR1 is SGHRS and CDR2 is YFSETQ. The length of the CDR3 is 14 residues. The V gene lost 4 bases and the J gene lost 3 bases, with 11 bases spanning the gap. CDR3 residues: CASSGAGFYNEQFF. The CDR3, as DNA: TGCGCCAGCAGCGGGGCAGGGTTCTACAATGAGCAGTTCTTC. Looking up the rest from reference TRBV5-1 and TRBJ2-1 gives the full variable domain: KAGVTQTPRYLIKTRGQQVTLSCSPISGHRSVSWYQQTPGQGLQFLFEYFSETQRNKGNFPGRFSGRQFSNSRSEMNVSTLELGDSALYLCASSGAGFYNEQFFGPGTRLTVL.

This rearrangement joins TRBV27 to TRBJ2-5, with TRBD2 identical over 12 bases. The CDR3 totals 16 residues. Germline CDR1 MNHEY, CDR2 SMNVEV (reference sequence). Germline trimming cut 4 bases from V and 4 bases from J; bases unmatched to any gene: 7. CDR3 DNA sequence: TGTGCCAGCAGTTCTCTAGCGGGGGGGCCCGCAGAGACCCAGTACTTC. It is translated as CASSSLAGGPAETQYF.

The chain couples TRBV19 to TRBJ1-2, with D perhaps matching TRBD1 (6 bases). The germline gives CDR1 LNHDA, CDR2 SQIVND (reference sequence). The CDR3 is made up of 14 amino acids. Trimming took 6 bases from V and 4 from J, leaving 15 bases between them. CDR3 sequence: CASRGTDRTYGYTF. Here the CDR3 DNA reads TGTGCCAGTAGAGGGACCGACAGGACCTATGGCTACACCTTC.

The chain is built from TRBV7-3 and TRBJ1-1, with 9 positions matching TRBD1. Unmatched junction bases numbered 8, after V lost 5 bases and J lost 4 bases. CDR3 length equals 15 residues. CDR1 is SGHTA and CDR2 is FQGTGA in the germline V gene. The CDR3 spells CASSPTGQGPTEAFF. The CDR3 DNA follows: TGTGCCAGCAGCCCAACGGGACAGGGTCCCACTGAAGCTTTCTTT.

J is TRBJ1-1 and V is TRBV15; D ambiguous. Germline values: CDR1 LNHNV, CDR2 YYDKDF (reference sequence). V was clipped by 0 bases and J by 4 bases, with 15 bases between them. The CDR3 loop spans 16 amino acids. The CDR3 DNA sequence: TGTGCCACCAGCAGAGATTCCCCAGGTAAAGGCACTGAAGCTTTCTTT. Translation gives CATSRDSPGKGTEAFF. Full variable domain (remainder filled in from reference TRBV15 and TRBJ1-1): DAMVIQNPRYQVTQFGKPVTLSCSQTLNHNVMYWYQQKSSQAPKLLFHYYDKDFNNEADTPDNFQSRRPNTSFCFLDIRSPGLGDTAMYLCATSRDSPGKGTEAFFGQGTRLTVV.

The rearrangement joins TRBV20-1 to TRBJ2-5; no reliable D call. The CDR3 spans 11 residues. In germline, CDR1 is DFQATT, CDR2 SNEGSKA (reference sequence). V lost 6 bases, J lost 5 bases, and 10 bases lay in between. This CDR3 reads CSAPEAETQYF. For the CDR3, the DNA is TGCAGTGCACCAGAAGCGGAGACCCAGTACTTC.

The DNA for the CDR3 is TGTGCCAGCAGCCTCCATCGGTTAACCCTCACAGATACGCAGTATTTT. It is translated as CASSLHRLTLTDTQYF. The J gene is TRBJ2-3, the V gene TRBV6-2 or TRBV6-3; D uncertain. CDR1 is MNHEY, CDR2 SVGEGT, per germline. The CDR3 extends over 16 amino acids. Trimming shortened V by 6 bases and J by 2 bases, and 18 bases separated the two germline ends.

CDR3 region: CSVSGNTEAFF. The CDR3 DNA sequence: TGCAGTGTGTCGGGGAACACTGAAGCTTTCTTT. The chain joins TRBV20-1 to TRBJ1-1; no definite D call. Trimming left V 7 bases short and J 1 base short, with 7 bases between. The CDR3 spans 11 residues. CDR1 is DFQATT and CDR2 is SNEGSKA in the germline V gene (reference sequence).

CDR3 coding DNA: TGTGCCAGCACCGTACAGGGGAATGAGCAGTTCTTC. Its protein product is CASTVQGNEQFF. J is TRBJ2-1 and V is TRBV2; 7 nucleotides line up with TRBD1. Germline V gives CDR1 SNHLY, CDR2 FYNNEI. With V trimmed by 7 bases and J by 7 bases, 4 bases remained unmatched. The CDR3 extends over 12 amino acids.

The chain uses TRBV3-1 (or the pseudogene TRBV3-2) and TRBJ2-6, with a weak D call TRBD2 (6 bases). The CDR3 runs 18 residues. Germline CDR1 LGHDT, CDR2 YNNKEL (reference sequence). Trimming removed 1 base from V and 0 bases from J, with 13 bases in between. CDR3: CASSQVEGMSSGANVLTF. The CDR3 nucleotides read TGTGCCAGCAGCCAAGTGGAGGGAATGAGCTCTGGGGCCAACGTCCTGACTTTC.

The CDR3 DNA sequence: TGTGCCAGCAAGAGGACAGGGTCACAAGAGACCCAGTACTTC. Protein: CASKRTGSQETQYF. V is TRBV2 and J is TRBJ2-5, with TRBD1 matching 8 bases. V lost 7 bases to trimming and J lost 2 bases; unmatched junction nucleotides: 6. The CDR3 loop spans 14 amino acids. CDR1 and CDR2 from the germline V gene are SNHLY and FYNNEI. Full variable domain (outside the CDR3, taken from reference TRBV2 and TRBJ2-5): EPEVTQTPSHQVTQMGQEVILRCVPISNHLYFYWYRQILGQKVEFLVSFYNNEISEKSEIFDDQFSVERPDGSNFTLKIRSTKLEDSAMYFCASKRTGSQETQYFGPGTRLLVL.

The DNA for the CDR3 is TGTGCCATCAGTGAGTCAGCAGGGCGAAACACCATATATTTT. Amino acids: CAISESAGRNTIYF. V gene TRBV10-3 combines with J gene TRBJ1-3; tentatively, D is TRBD1 (5 bases). Germline V gives CDR1 ENHRY, CDR2 SYGVKD. The V end was cut by 0 bases, the J end by 5 bases, with 8 bases between. The CDR3 spans 14 residues.

This clone was seen more than once but under ten times. This chain uses TRBV6-5 with TRBJ1-4, with TRBD1 identical over 7 bases. Germline assignment: CDR1 MNHEY and CDR2 SVGAGI. CDR3 length: 15 amino acids. The J segment lost 7 bases and the V segment lost 0 bases, leaving 5 bases of the junction unmatched. CDR3 residues: CASSYSNRGGEKLFF. CDR3 DNA: TGTGCCAGCAGTTACTCGAACAGGGGAGGTGAAAAACTGTTTTTT.

J is TRBJ1-6 and V is TRBV10-3; 8 bases map to TRBD1. V was pared by 0 bases and J by 10 bases, with 8 bases of the junction left unmatched. Germline CDR1 is ENHRY and CDR2 is SYGVKD. This CDR3 has 16 amino acids. The CDR3 nucleotides are TGTGCCATCAGTGAGTCAAGCACAGGGGGAGGATCACCCCTCCACTTT. Amino acid sequence: CAISESSTGGGSPLHF.

This clone was seen a handful of times. V usage is TRBV7-2 and J usage is TRBJ1-2; 8 bases match TRBD1. V gave up 5 bases and J gave up 3 bases; unmatched junction bases: 5. CDR3 length: 14 residues. The V gene's germline CDR1 is SGHTA and CDR2 FQGNSA. CDR3 region: CASSPTGGYYGYTF. CDR3 nucleotide sequence: TGTGCCAGCAGCCCCACAGGGGGGTACTATGGCTACACCTTC.

This chain joins TRBV7-3 and TRBJ2-2, with D perhaps matching TRBD2 (6 bases). V lost 4 bases to trimming and J lost 3 bases, with 12 bases between them. CDR1 and CDR2 from the germline V gene are SGHTA and FQGTGA. The CDR3 loop spans 15 amino acids. CDR3 amino acids: CASSSRGVHTGELFF. DNA for the CDR3: TGTGCCAGCAGCTCCCGCGGGGTGCACACCGGGGAGCTGTTTTTT.

The V gene is TRBV5-1, the J gene TRBJ2-2; TRBD1 matches at 7 bases. CDR3 length: 15 residues. CDR1 and CDR2 from the germline V gene are SGHRS and YFSETQ. After removal of 2 bases from V and 6 bases from J, the junction contained 7 bases not matched to a gene. In nucleotides, the CDR3 is TGCGCCAGCAGCTTACAGACAGGGCTCGCCGGGGAGCTGTTTTTT. It codes for CASSLQTGLAGELFF.

The rearrangement joins TRBV6-6 to TRBJ2-7; a possible D gene is TRBD1 (6 bases). CDR1 is MNHNY and CDR2 is SVGAGI in the germline V gene (reference sequence). The germline V and J ends were trimmed by 5 bases and 5 bases, with 10 bases remaining between them. The length of the CDR3 is 12 residues. The CDR3 sequence: CASSTGYHEQYF. CDR3 nucleotides: TGTGCCAGCAGTACAGGGTACCACGAGCAGTACTTC.

The J gene is TRBJ2-7, the V gene TRBV6-5, with D perhaps TRBD1 (6 bases). Germline CDR1 reads MNHEY; CDR2 reads SVGAGI. The CDR3 runs 15 residues. Trimming pared 2 bases from V and 4 bases from J, leaving 15 bases between. The CDR3 coding sequence is TGTGCCAGCAGTTACCGGGACACCGAAGCGTACGAGCAGTACTTC. Amino acid sequence: CASSYRDTEAYEQYF.

Here the CDR3 reads CSASSPRTSVYNEQFF. Here the CDR3 DNA reads TGCAGTGCTAGTAGTCCACGGACTAGCGTCTACAATGAGCAGTTCTTC. The V and J genes are TRBV20-1 and TRBJ2-1, with TRBD2 matching over 9 bases. This CDR3 is 16 amino acids long. The germline V gene encodes CDR1 DFQATT and CDR2 SNEGSKA (reference sequence). Unmatched junction bases numbered 9, after V lost 3 bases and J lost 3 bases.

This chain uses TRBV5-8 with TRBJ1-3; TRBD1 aligns across 7 bases. This CDR3 has 16 amino acids. V trimming: 1 base; J trimming: 4 bases; junction bases outside the gene matches: 8. The V gene's germline CDR1 is SGHTS and CDR2 YDEGEE. CDR3 sequence reads: CASSLFKGAKGNTIYF. DNA of the CDR3: TGTGCCAGCAGCTTGTTTAAGGGGGCTAAAGGAAACACCATATATTTT.